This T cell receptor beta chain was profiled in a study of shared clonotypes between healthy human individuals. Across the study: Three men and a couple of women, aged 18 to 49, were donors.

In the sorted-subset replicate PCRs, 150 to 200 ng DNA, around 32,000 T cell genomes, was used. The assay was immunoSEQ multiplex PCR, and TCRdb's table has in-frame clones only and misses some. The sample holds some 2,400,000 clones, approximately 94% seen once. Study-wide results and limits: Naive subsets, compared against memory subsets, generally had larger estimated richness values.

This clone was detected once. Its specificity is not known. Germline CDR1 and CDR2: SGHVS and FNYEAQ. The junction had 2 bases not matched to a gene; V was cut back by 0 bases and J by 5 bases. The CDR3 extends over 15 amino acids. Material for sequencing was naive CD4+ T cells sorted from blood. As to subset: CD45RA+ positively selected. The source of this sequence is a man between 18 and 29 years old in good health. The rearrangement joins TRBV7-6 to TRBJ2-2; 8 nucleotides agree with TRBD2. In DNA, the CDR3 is TGTGCCAGCAGCTTAGCCCTAGCGGGTACCGGGGAGCTGTTTTTT. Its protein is CASSLALAGTGELFF. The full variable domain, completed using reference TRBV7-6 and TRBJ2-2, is GAGVSQSPRYKVTKRGQDVALRCDPISGHVSLYWYRQALGQGPEFLTYFNYEAQQDKSGLPNDRFSAERPEGSISTLTIQRTEQRDSAMYRCASSLALAGTGELFFGEGSRLTVL.